This is a list of T cell receptor beta chains from one sample in a study of blood T cell repertoires in COVID-19. Method: immunoSEQ multiplex PCR; TCRdb's copy keeps in-frame clones and lacks some. The sample shows about 130,000 clones, about four fifths of them seen only once. The specimen sequenced was PBMCs or T cells enriched from blood (not recorded which). The source of these receptors is a man younger than 40 who had recovered from COVID-19. CDR3s include the opening cysteine and the closing phenylalanine or tryptophan. D genes are given only for firm matches. Size is stated for part of the rows, as once, few or many counts, or as a class when the clone is expanded.

abundance | len | d_gene | j_gene | v_gene | CDR3aa | CDR3nt
once | 16 | TRBD2 | TRBJ2-3 | TRBV2 | CASSEALAGGTDTQYF | TGTGCCAGCAGTGAAGCGCTAGCGGGGGGGACAGATACGCAGTATTTT
NA | 15 | TRBD2 | TRBJ2-5 | TRBV2 | CASSAGGEVQETQYF | TGTGCCAGCAGCGCGGGGGGGGAAGTCCAAGAGACCCAGTACTTC
NA | 16 | TRBD2 | TRBJ2-1 | TRBV9 | CASSVSSGRSYNEQFF | TGTGCCAGCAGCGTTTCTAGCGGGAGGTCCTACAATGAGCAGTTCTTC
NA | 12 | NA | TRBJ1-2 | TRBV29-1 | CSADRLSIGYTF | TGCAGCGCAGACAGGCTTTCGATCGGCTACACCTTC
NA | 16 | NA | TRBJ2-6 | TRBV15 | CATSPYQGRGANVLTF | TGTGCCACCAGCCCCTACCAGGGGCGCGGGGCCAACGTCCTGACTTTC
NA | 14 | TRBD2 | TRBJ2-1 | TRBV7-9 | CASSPLREYYEQFF | TGTGCCAGCAGCCCTCTGCGGGAGTACTATGAGCAGTTCTTC
NA | 14 | TRBD1 | TRBJ1-2 | TRBV5-5 | CASSGTGGSVGYTF | TGTGCCAGCAGCGGGACAGGGGGTTCGGTTGGCTACACCTTC
NA | 14 | NA | TRBJ1-2 | TRBV29-1 | CSVVSEASNYGYTF | TGCAGCGTTGTTTCCGAAGCTTCGAACTATGGCTACACCTTC
NA | 13 | TRBD2 | TRBJ2-1 | TRBV3-1/TRBV3-2 | CATGEGPYNEQFF | TGTGCCACGGGGGAGGGCCCTTACAATGAGCAGTTCTTC
NA | 15 | NA | TRBJ2-2 | TRBV6-5 | CASSFADKNTGELFF | TGTGCCAGCAGTTTTGCCGACAAGAACACCGGGGAGCTGTTTTTT
NA | 18 | TRBD1 | TRBJ2-1 | TRBV7-9 | CASSLVLDRGDLFHEQFF | TGTGCCAGCAGCTTAGTTCTTGACAGGGGGGATCTATTTCATGAGCAGTTCTTC
NA | 16 | NA | TRBJ1-1 | TRBV18 | CASSSVTANMNTEAFF | TGTGCCAGCTCGTCCGTCACAGCAAACATGAACACTGAAGCTTTCTTT
NA | 19 | TRBD2 | TRBJ2-3 | TRBV5-1 | CASSLPGLAGGPRTDTQYF | TGCGCCAGCAGCTTGCCCGGACTAGCGGGGGGGCCCCGTACAGATACGCAGTATTTT
NA | 14 | TRBD1 | TRBJ2-3 | TRBV5-5 | CASSLDRGTDTQYF | TGTGCCAGCAGCCTAGACAGGGGGACAGATACGCAGTATTTT
few | 13 | NA | TRBJ1-1 | TRBV30 | CAWSVQVNTEAFF | TGTGCCTGGAGTGTACAAGTGAACACTGAAGCTTTCTTT
few | 15 | TRBD2 | TRBJ2-1 | TRBV6-4 | CASSSLAGANNEQFF | TGTGCCAGCAGTTCCCTAGCGGGGGCTAACAATGAGCAGTTCTTC
NA | 15 | TRBD2 | TRBJ2-1 | TRBV5-1 | CASSPLAGGEGEQFF | TGCGCCAGCAGCCCCTTAGCGGGGGGCGAGGGGGAGCAGTTCTTC
NA | 13 | NA | TRBJ2-5 | TRBV19 | CASSLGQQETQYF | TGTGCCAGTAGTCTAGGACAACAAGAGACCCAGTACTTC
once | 13 | NA | TRBJ2-5 | TRBV3-1/TRBV3-2 | CASSLGRGETQYF | TGTGCCAGCAGCCTGGGCAGGGGAGAGACCCAGTACTTC
NA | 13 | NA | TRBJ1-5 | TRBV19 | CASSTPGNQPQHF | TGTGCCAGTAGTACCCCGGGCAATCAGCCCCAGCATTTT
NA | 15 | NA | TRBJ1-1 | TRBV3-1/TRBV3-2 | CASSLTGNMNTEAFF | TGTGCCAGCAGCCTCACGGGAAACATGAACACTGAAGCTTTCTTT
NA | 17 | TRBD1 | TRBJ2-2 | TRBV4-1 | CASSQDNSNRGTGELFF | TGCGCCAGCAGCCAAGATAATTCGAACAGGGGCACCGGGGAGCTGTTTTTT
few | 19 | TRBD2 | TRBJ2-7 | TRBV11-2 | CASSLEGGGLAGPYYEQYF | TGTGCCAGCAGCTTAGAGGGGGGGGGACTAGCCGGACCCTACTACGAGCAGTACTTC